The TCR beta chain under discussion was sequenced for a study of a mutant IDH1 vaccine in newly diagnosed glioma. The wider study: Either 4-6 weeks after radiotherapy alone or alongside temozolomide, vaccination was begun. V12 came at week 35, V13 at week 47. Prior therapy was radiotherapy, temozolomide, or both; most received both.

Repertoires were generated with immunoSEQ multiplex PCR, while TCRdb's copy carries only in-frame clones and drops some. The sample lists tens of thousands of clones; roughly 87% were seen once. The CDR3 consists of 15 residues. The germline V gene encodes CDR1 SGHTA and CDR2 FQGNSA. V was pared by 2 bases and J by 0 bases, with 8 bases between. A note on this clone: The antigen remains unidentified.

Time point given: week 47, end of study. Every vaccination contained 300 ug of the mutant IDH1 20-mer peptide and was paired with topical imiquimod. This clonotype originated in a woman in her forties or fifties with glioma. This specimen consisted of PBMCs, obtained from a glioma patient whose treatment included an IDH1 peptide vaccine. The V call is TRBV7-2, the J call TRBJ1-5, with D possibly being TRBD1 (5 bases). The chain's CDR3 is CASSLQGYSNQPQHF. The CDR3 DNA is TGTGCCAGCAGCTTACAGGGATATAGCAATCAGCCCCAGCATTTT.